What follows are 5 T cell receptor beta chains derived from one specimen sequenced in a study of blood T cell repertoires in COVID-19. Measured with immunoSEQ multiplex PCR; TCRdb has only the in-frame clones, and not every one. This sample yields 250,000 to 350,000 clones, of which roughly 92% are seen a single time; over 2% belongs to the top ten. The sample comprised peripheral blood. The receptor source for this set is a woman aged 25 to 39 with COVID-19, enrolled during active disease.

The CDR3 nucleotides read TGTGCCAGCAGTGAGGGACAGGGGGCCAATGGCTACACCTTC. The encoded protein is CASSEGQGANGYTF. This sequence joins TRBV25-1 and TRBJ1-2; 12 bases are shared with TRBD1. Germline CDR1 is MGHDK and CDR2 is SYGVNS. V dropped 3 bases and J dropped 6; count of bases not matched to a gene: 2. This CDR3 spans 14 amino acids.

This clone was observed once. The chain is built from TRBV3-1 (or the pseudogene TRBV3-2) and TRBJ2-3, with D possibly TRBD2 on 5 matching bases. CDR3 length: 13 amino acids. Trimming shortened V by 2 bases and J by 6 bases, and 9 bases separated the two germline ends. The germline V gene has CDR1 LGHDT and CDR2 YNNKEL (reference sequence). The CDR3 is CASSQSGPDTQYF. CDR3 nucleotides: TGTGCCAGCAGCCAAAGCGGACCGGATACGCAGTATTTT.

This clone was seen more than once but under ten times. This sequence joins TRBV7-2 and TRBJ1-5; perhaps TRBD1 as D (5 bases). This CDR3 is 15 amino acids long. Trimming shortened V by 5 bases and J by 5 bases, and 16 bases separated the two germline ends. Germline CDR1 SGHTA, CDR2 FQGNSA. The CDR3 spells CASSQNRGGYQPQHF. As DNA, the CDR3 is TGTGCCAGCAGCCAGAATCGGGGGGGATATCAGCCCCAGCATTTT.

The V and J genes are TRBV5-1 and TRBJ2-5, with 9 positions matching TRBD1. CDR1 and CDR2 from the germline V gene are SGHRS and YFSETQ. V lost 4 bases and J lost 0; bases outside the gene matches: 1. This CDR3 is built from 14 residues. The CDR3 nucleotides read TGCGCCAGCAGCCGACAGGGGGACCAAGAGACCCAGTACTTC. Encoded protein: CASSRQGDQETQYF.

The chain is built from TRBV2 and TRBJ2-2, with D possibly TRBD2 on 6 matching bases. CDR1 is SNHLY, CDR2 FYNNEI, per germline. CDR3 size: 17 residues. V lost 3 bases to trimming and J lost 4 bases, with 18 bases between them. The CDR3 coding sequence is TGTGCCAGCAGTGATCCTTCCGGTATGGGGGGCACCGGGGAGCTGTTTTTT. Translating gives CASSDPSGMGGTGELFF.